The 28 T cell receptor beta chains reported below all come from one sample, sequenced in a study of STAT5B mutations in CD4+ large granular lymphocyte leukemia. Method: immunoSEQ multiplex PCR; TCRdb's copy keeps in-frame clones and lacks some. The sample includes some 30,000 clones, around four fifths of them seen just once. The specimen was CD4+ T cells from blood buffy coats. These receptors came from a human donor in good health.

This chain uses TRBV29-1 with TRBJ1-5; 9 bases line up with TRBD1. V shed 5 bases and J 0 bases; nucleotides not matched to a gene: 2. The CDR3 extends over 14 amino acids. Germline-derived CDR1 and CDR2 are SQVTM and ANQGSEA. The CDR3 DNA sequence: TGCAGCGTTTTGACAGGGGGTAGCAATCAGCCCCAGCATTTT. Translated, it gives CSVLTGGSNQPQHF.

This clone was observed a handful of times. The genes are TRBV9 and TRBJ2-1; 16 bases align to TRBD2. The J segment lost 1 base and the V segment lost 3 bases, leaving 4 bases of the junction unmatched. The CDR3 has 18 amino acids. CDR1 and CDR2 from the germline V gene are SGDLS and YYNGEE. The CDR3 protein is CASSAGLAGGISYNEQFF. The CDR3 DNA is TGTGCCAGCAGCGCGGGACTAGCGGGAGGGATTTCCTACAATGAGCAGTTCTTC.

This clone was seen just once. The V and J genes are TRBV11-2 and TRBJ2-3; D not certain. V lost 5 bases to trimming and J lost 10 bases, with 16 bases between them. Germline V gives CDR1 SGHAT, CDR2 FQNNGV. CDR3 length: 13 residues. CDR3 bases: TGTGCCAGCAGCCAGGACGGATGGGCACCGCAGTATTTT. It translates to CASSQDGWAPQYF. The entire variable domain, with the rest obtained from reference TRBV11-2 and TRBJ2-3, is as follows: EAGVAQSPRYKIIEKRQSVAFWCNPISGHATLYWYQQILGQGPKLLIQFQNNGVVDDSQLPKDRFSAERLKGVDSTLKIQPAKLEDSAVYLCASSQDGWAPQYFGPGTRLTVL.

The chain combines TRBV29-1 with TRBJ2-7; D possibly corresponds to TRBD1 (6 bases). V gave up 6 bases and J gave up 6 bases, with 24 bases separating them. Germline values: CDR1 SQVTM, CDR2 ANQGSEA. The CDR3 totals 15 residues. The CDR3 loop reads CSVPLRDKGSIEQYF. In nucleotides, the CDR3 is TGCAGCGTACCACTTCGGGACAAGGGGTCTATCGAGCAGTACTTC.

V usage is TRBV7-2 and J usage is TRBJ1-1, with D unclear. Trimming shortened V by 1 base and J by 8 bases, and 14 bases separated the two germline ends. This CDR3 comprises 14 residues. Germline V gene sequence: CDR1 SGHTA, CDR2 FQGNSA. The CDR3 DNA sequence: TGTGCCAGCAGCTTAGTTCGGGGTCAGGAGGAAGCTTTCTTT. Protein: CASSLVRGQEEAFF.

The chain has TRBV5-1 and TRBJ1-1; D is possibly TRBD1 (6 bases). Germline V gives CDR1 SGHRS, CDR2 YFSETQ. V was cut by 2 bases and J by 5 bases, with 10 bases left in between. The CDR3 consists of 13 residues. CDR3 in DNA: TGCGCCAGCAGCTTCGACAGGTCTACTGAAGCTTTCTTT. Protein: CASSFDRSTEAFF.

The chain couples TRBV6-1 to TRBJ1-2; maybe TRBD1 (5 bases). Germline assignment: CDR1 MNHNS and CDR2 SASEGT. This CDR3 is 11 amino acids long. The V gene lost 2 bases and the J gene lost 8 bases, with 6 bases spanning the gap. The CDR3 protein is CASSERGGYTF. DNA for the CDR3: TGTGCCAGCAGTGAAAGGGGAGGCTACACCTTC.

DNA for the CDR3: TGTGCCAGCCTGGACAGGGACGAGACCCAGTACTTC. Amino acids: CASLDRDETQYF. This chain uses TRBV6-6 with TRBJ2-5; 8 nucleotides align to TRBD1. Germline-derived CDR1 and CDR2 are MNHNY and SVGAGI (reference sequence). The ends lost 8 bases at V and 5 bases at J; junction bases unmatched: 4. The CDR3 loop spans 12 amino acids.

This chain's CDR3 is CASSLGGQGNTEAFF. DNA of the CDR3: TGCGCCAGCAGCTTGGGGGGACAGGGGAACACTGAAGCTTTCTTT. V is TRBV5-1 and J is TRBJ1-1; 9 bases align to TRBD1. Germline trimming cut 0 bases from V and 1 base from J; bases unmatched to any gene: 1. Per germline, CDR1 SGHRS and CDR2 YFSETQ. This CDR3 region has 15 residues. Looking up the rest from reference TRBV5-1 and TRBJ1-1 gives the full variable domain: KAGVTQTPRYLIKTRGQQVTLSCSPISGHRSVSWYQQTPGQGLQFLFEYFSETQRNKGNFPGRFSGRQFSNSRSEMNVSTLELGDSALYLCASSLGGQGNTEAFFGQGTRLTVV.

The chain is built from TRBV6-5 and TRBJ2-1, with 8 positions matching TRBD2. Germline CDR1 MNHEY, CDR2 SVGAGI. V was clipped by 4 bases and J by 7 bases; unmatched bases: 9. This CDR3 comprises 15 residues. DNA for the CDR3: TGTGCCAGCAGTTCTAGCGGGCGTCCTTGGAATGAGCAGTTCTTC. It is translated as CASSSSGRPWNEQFF.

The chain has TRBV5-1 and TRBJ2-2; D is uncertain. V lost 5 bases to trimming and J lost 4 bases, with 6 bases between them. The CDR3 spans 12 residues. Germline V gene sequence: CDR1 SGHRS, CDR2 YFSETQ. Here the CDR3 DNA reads TGCGCCAGCAGTTGGTTCACCGGGGAGCTGTTTTTT. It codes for CASSWFTGELFF.

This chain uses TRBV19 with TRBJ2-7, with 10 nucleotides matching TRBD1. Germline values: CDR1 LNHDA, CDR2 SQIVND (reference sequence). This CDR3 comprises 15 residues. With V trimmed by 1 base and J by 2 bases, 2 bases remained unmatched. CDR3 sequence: CASSIAGTGAYEQYF. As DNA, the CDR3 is TGTGCCAGTAGTATAGCCGGGACAGGGGCCTACGAGCAGTACTTC.

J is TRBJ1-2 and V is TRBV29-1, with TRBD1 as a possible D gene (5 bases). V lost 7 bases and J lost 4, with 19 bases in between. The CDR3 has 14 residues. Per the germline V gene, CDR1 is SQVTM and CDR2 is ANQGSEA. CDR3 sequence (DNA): TGCAGCGGTGGGGAGAGGGGAAACGGCTATGGCTACACCTTC. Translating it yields CSGGERGNGYGYTF.

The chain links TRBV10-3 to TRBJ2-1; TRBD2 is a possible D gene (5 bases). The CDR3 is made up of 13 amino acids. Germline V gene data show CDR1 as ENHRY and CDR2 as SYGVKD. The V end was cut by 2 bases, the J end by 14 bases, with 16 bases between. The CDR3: CAISEEDFAWKFF. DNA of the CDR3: TGTGCCATCAGTGAGGAGGACTTCGCCTGGAAGTTCTTC.

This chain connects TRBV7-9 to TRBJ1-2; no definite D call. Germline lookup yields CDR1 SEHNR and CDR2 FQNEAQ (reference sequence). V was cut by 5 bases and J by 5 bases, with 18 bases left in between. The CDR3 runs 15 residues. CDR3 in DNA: TGTGCCAGCAGCCCTGCGAGTGGGAGGCGGTATGGCTACACCTTC. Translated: CASSPASGRRYGYTF.

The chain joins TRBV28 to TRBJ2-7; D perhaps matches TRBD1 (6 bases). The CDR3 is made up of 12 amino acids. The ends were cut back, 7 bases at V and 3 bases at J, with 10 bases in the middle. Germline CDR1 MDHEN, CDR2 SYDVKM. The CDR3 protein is CASTTGRYEQYF. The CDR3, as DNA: TGTGCCAGCACCACAGGGCGCTACGAGCAGTACTTC.

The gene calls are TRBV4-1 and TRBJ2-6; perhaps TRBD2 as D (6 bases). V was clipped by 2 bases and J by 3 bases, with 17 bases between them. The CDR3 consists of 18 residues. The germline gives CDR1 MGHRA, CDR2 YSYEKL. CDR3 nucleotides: TGCGCCAGCAGCCAAATAACCGGGACTCCCTATGGGGCCAACGTCCTGACTTTC. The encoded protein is CASSQITGTPYGANVLTF.

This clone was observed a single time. The CDR3 DNA is TGTGCCAGCGCCCCTAGCGGGAGATCCAATGAGCAGTTCTTC. Its protein product is CASAPSGRSNEQFF. This chain uses TRBV18 with TRBJ2-1; TRBD2 matches 10 bases. In germline, CDR1 is KGHSH, CDR2 LQKENI. The trim removed 8 bases at V and 6 bases at J, leaving 7 bases unmatched. This CDR3 has 14 residues. Looking up the rest from reference TRBV18 and TRBJ2-1 gives the full variable domain: NAGVMQNPRHLVRRRGQEARLRCSPMKGHSHVYWYRQLPEEGLKFMVYLQKENIIDESGMPKERFSAEFPKEGPSILRIQQVVRGDSAAYFCASAPSGRSNEQFFGPGTRLTVL.

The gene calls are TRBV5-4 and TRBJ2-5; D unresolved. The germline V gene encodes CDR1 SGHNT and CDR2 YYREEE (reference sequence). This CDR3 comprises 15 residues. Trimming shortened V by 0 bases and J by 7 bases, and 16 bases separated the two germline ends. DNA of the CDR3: TGTGCCAGCAGCTTGGGAGAAGTCCGCTACGGGACCCAGTACTTC. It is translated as CASSLGEVRYGTQYF.

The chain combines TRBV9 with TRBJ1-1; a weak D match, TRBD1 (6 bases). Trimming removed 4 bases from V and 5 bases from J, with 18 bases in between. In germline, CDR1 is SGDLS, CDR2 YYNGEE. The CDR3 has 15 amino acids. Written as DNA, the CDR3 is TGTGCCAGCAGCTTCACAGGGACCATGAGGACTGAAGCTTTCTTT. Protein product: CASSFTGTMRTEAFF.

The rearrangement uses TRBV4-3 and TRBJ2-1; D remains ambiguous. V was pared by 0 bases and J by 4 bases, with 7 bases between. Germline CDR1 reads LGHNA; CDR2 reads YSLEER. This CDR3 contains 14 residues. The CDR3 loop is CASSQDRGYNEQFF. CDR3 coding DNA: TGCGCCAGCAGCCAAGATAGAGGTTACAATGAGCAGTTCTTC.

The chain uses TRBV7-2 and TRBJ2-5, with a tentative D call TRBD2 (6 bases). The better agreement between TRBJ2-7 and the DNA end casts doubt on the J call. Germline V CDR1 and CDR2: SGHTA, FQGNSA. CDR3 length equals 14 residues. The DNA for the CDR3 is TGTGCCAGCAGCTTTTCCCCGGGGGTTTACGAGCAGTACTTC. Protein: CASSFSPGVYEQYF.

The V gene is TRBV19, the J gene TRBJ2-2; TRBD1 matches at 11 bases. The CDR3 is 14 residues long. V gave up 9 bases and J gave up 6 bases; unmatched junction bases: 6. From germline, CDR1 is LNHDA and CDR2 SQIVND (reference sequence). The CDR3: CASRDRGWSGELFF. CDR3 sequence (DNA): TGTGCCAGCCGGGACAGGGGGTGGTCCGGGGAGCTGTTTTTT.

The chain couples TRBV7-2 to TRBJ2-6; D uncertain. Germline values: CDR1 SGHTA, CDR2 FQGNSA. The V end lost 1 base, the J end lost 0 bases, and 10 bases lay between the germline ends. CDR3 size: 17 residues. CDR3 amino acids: CASSLDLVSSGANVLTF. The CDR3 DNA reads TGTGCCAGCAGCTTAGATCTGGTTAGCTCTGGGGCCAACGTCCTGACTTTC.

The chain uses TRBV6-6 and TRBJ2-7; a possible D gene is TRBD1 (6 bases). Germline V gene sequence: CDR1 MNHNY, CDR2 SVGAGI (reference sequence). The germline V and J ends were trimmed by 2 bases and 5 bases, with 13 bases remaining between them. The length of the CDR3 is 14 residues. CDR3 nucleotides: TGTGCCAGCAGTTACGCCGGACAGCTCAACGAGCAGTACTTC. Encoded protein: CASSYAGQLNEQYF.

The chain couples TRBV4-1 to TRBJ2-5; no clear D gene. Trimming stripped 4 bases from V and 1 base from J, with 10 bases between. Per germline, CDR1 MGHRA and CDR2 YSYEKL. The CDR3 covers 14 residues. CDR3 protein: CASSRQVVQETQYF. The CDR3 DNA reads TGCGCCAGCAGCCGTCAGGTGGTCCAAGAGACCCAGTACTTC.

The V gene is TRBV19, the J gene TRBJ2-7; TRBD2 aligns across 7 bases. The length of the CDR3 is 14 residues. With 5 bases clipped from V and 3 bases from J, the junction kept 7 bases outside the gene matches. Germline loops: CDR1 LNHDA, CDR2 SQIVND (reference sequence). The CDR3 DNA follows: TGTGCCAGTAGTCCCCTGGGGGGGGTCTACGAGCAGTACTTC. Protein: CASSPLGGVYEQYF. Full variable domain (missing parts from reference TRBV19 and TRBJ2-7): DGGITQSPKYLFRKEGQNVTLSCEQNLNHDAMYWYRQDPGQGLRLIYYSQIVNDFQKGDIAEGYSVSREKKESFPLTVTSAQKNPTAFYLCASSPLGGVYEQYFGPGTRLTVT.

CDR3 amino acids: CASSLQAGANVLTF. CDR3 nucleotide sequence: TGTGCCAGCAGCCTTCAAGCAGGGGCCAACGTCCTGACTTTC. The chain couples TRBV7-9 to TRBJ2-6; D gene ambiguous. CDR1 and CDR2 from the germline V gene are SEHNR and FQNEAQ (reference sequence). V shed 5 bases and J shed 4 bases, with 9 bases lying between them. The CDR3 contains 14 residues. Complete variable domain (other parts from reference TRBV7-9 and TRBJ2-6): DTGVSQNPRHKITKRGQNVTFRCDPISEHNRLYWYRQTLGQGPEFLTYFQNEAQLEKSRLLSDRFSAERPKGSFSTLEIQRTEQGDSAMYLCASSLQAGANVLTFGAGSRLTVL.